Listed here is a single TCR beta chain. Its antigen is still unknown. No base qualities exist here, and no much larger clone lies one base off it. To prepare the library, 5' RACE was applied. Instrument on record: Illumina HiSeq 2500. A second PCR of about 7 to 12 cycles was run with a J-beta primer mix and a sample-barcoded 5' primer. Each TCR beta cDNA molecule received a unique molecular identifier from a template-switch 5' adaptor carrying 12 random nucleotides. Each sample yielded at least 2.5 million CDR3-containing paired-end reads. All of the RNA was converted into first-strand cDNA using the Mint cDNA synthesis kit, with a TRBC-specific oligonucleotide serving as the primer. All cDNA was treated with uracil-DNA glycosylase and then went through a first 18-cycle PCR with the universal primers M1SS and BC2_uni_R. The study's own analysis went as follows. Each sample was normalized by randomly selecting 1 million high-quality reads, each carrying a distinct molecular identifier. Reads sharing molecular identifiers were discarded rather than binned into consensus sequences. MiTCR, set to a Q25 quality threshold and the strictest error-elimination algorithm, was used for CDR3 identification, clonotype clustering and error correction. A nonparametric unseen species model with Euler transformation was used to estimate a lower bound on total TCR beta diversity. TCRdb redid the processing of the public reads, applying fastp at Q25 and MiXCR, and retained in-frame beta chains. Rows matching on CDR3 protein sequence are summarized as one entry with the most common DNA and genes. The V and J calls were not made by the authors but by TCRdb's processing. The sample includes 920,000 or so distinct CDR3 sequences, with more than 40% observed a single time. The top ten clonotypes cover under 20% of the sample.

According to the germline V gene (reference sequence), CDR1 reads DFQATT and CDR2 reads SNEGSKA. The trim is 3 bases for V and 0 bases for J, with a gap of 23 bases between the germline ends. Including the terminal cysteine and phenylalanine, the CDR3 comprises 18 residues. Only the CDR3 portion is preserved as DNA: 54 bases, with reading frame beginning at the first base. The sample originates from a study of blood T cells in healthy people across ages (dated by TCRdb to about 2015). With regard to the full study: In model experiments, roughly one uniquely barcoded TCR beta cDNA molecule per two T cells was captured by template switching. Using deep sequencing normalized with unique cDNA molecular identifiers, the study measured how TCR beta repertoire diversity changes with age. The donors were divided into four age groups: young (average approximately 17 years), middle-aged (over 35), aged (roughly 66) and long-lived (82). To avoid experimental bias, donors of different ages were randomly spread across the sequencing lanes. For two donors (one aged 18 to 30 and one aged 80 or older), the study analyzed two additional independent replicas of 1 million unique cDNA reads from the same blood draw. The research as a whole found: Estimates of total diversity based on one million sequenced T cells were regarded as lower bounds and as underestimates. There was a strong correlation between observed TCR beta diversity and the percentage of naive T cells measured by flow cytometry. Observed TCR beta diversity per million T cells fell roughly linearly with age, and a significant reduction was already apparent by age roughly 40. Since profiling was done on bulk unsorted PBMCs, naive and antigen-experienced compartments could not be conclusively compared. Because donor CMV infection status was unknown, age-related changes in expanded clonotypes were potentially confounded. Compared with the aged group, the long-lived group had more naive CD4+ T cells, fewer expanded clones and increased TCR diversity, suggesting age selection.

Systemically healthy Caucasian individuals from Russia, approximately 39 in total and aged about 6 to 95 years, were included as donors. Roughly 10 milliliters of peripheral blood were drawn from each donor into EDTA-treated Vacutainer tubes. Ficoll-Paque density-gradient centrifugation was used to isolate PBMCs, with at least 7 million per sample. Trizol reagent was used to extract total RNA from the PBMCs, yielding at least 5.5 micrograms per sample. For every donor, an aliquot of PBMCs went through flow cytometry to measure the percentages of naive CD45RAhigh/CD27high T cells. The source material was blood. The clonotype was recovered from a woman aged 60-70 years in good health. Recombination linked TRBV20-1 to TRBJ2-5; matching of 5 bases hints at TRBD1 as the D gene. The DNA reads TGCAGTGCTAGTTCGCAGATTGGGGCCGGCGGCCACCAAGAGACCCAGTACTTC. Its product reads: CSASSQIGAGGHQETQYF.